The 30 T cell receptor beta chains below all came from one sample that was sequenced in a study of blood T cell repertoires in COVID-19 (dated by TCRdb to the early 2020s). The method was the immunoSEQ multiplex PCR assay. The table comes from immuneACCESS by way of TCRdb, which keeps in-frame sequences with V and J called. Part of the clones is missing from these tables; in studies checked, under half for an unresolved V gene and the rest for unknown reasons. The sample table holds 230,000 or so clones, of which approximately 81% were seen once. The top ten hold more than 6.5% of the sample. Sequencing was carried out using PBMCs or T cells enriched from blood (not recorded which). These receptors all stem from a woman in her forties or fifties who had been exposed to COVID-19.

The rearrangement joins TRBV28 to TRBJ1-1; TRBD1 matches at 8 bases. The CDR3 has 15 amino acids. J was trimmed by 4 bases and V by 5 bases; bases with no gene match: 9. Per germline, CDR1 MDHEN and CDR2 SYDVKM. As DNA, the CDR3 is TGTGCCAGCAGTCCCACACGACAGGGGAGCACTGAAGCTTTCTTT. This sequence encodes CASSPTRQGSTEAFF.

Note on this clone: An end of the junction differs from the germline gene, which may be a read error. The rearrangement uses TRBV27 and TRBJ1-2, with D hard to call. The CDR3 is made up of 13 amino acids. Germline CDR1 is MNHEY and CDR2 is SMNVEV (reference sequence). CDR3 residues: CASSLFAHYGYTF. The CDR3 nucleotides are TGTGCCAGCAGTTTATTCGCCCACTACGGCTACACCTTC.

The chain carries TRBV20-1 and TRBJ1-1; D is possibly TRBD1 (5 bases). Per the germline V gene, CDR1 is DFQATT and CDR2 is SNEGSKA (reference sequence). V gave up 4 bases and J gave up 10 bases, with 13 bases separating them. The CDR3 sequence is 11 residues long. CDR3: CSANLGTGAFF. The DNA for the CDR3 is TGCAGTGCTAATTTGGGCACAGGAGCTTTCTTT.

This clone has a handful of counts. CDR3 protein: CASSLGGSKNIQYF. The CDR3 DNA is TGTGCCAGCAGCTTGGGGGGATCGAAAAACATTCAGTACTTC. The rearrangement joins TRBV11-3 to TRBJ2-4; D may be TRBD2 (6 bases). The CDR3 spans 14 residues. Trimming stripped 3 bases from V and 4 bases from J, with 10 bases between. Germline lookup yields CDR1 SGHNT and CDR2 YENEEA.

This clone was detected only once. V gene TRBV7-3 combines with J gene TRBJ2-1; 8 nucleotides align to TRBD1. The CDR3 sequence is 14 residues long. With V trimmed by 5 bases and J by 6 bases, 6 bases remained unmatched. The germline CDR1 and CDR2 sequences are SGHTA and FQGTGA. The CDR3: CASSVDRGGNEQFF. The CDR3 nucleotides read TGTGCCAGCAGCGTAGACAGGGGCGGCAATGAGCAGTTCTTC. Variable domain in full (rest from reference TRBV7-3 and TRBJ2-1): GAGVSQTPSNKVTEKGKYVELRCDPISGHTALYWYRQSLGQGPEFLIYFQGTGAADDSGLPNDRFFAVRPEGSVSTLKIQRTERGDSAVYLCASSVDRGGNEQFFGPGTRLTVL.

This clone was observed a single time. The rearrangement joins TRBV11-2 to TRBJ2-1, with 12 bases lining up with TRBD2. The CDR3 runs 16 residues. The V gene end was trimmed by 4 bases and the J gene end by 8 bases; junction bases not matched to a gene: 9. Germline assignment: CDR1 SGHAT and CDR2 FQNNGV. CDR3 protein: CASSSLAGGPGDEQFF. The CDR3 DNA reads TGTGCCAGCAGCTCGCTAGCGGGGGGGCCGGGCGATGAGCAGTTCTTC.

This clone was counted between two and nine times. The chain is built from TRBV5-4 and TRBJ1-4; TRBD1 matches 8 bases. The CDR3 runs to 15 residues. Germline V CDR1 and CDR2: SGHNT, YYREEE (reference sequence). V shed 4 bases and J 4 bases; nucleotides not matched to a gene: 6. CDR3 sequence (DNA): TGTGCCAGCAGCCGCCAGACAGGGGATAATGAAAAACTGTTTTTT. Translating it yields CASSRQTGDNEKLFF.

The chain uses TRBV4-3 and TRBJ2-7; TRBD1 might be the D (6 bases). Germline CDR1 reads LGHNA; CDR2 reads YSLEER. V was trimmed by 0 bases and J by 6 bases, leaving 9 bases between them. The CDR3 is made up of 13 amino acids. Here the CDR3 DNA reads TGCGCCAGCAGCCAAGAATCGGACAGCGAGCAGTACTTC. Its translation: CASSQESDSEQYF.

The rearrangement joins TRBV11-2 to TRBJ2-4, with a possible D match to TRBD2 (5 bases). The germline gives CDR1 SGHAT, CDR2 FQNNGV. Trimming stripped 3 bases from V and 9 bases from J, with 21 bases between. CDR3 length: 16 amino acids. In DNA, the CDR3 is TGTGCCAGCAGCTTTAGTAGGAGCGGCGCTTCGGTCATTCAGTACTTC. Amino acid sequence: CASSFSRSGASVIQYF. Complete variable domain (other parts from reference TRBV11-2 and TRBJ2-4): EAGVAQSPRYKIIEKRQSVAFWCNPISGHATLYWYQQILGQGPKLLIQFQNNGVVDDSQLPKDRFSAERLKGVDSTLKIQPAKLEDSAVYLCASSFSRSGASVIQYFGAGTRLSVL.

This clone was seen only a few times. The chain has TRBV19 and TRBJ1-5; D not resolved. The germline V and J ends were trimmed by 3 bases and 0 bases, with 15 bases remaining between them. CDR3 length: 17 amino acids. Germline CDR1 LNHDA, CDR2 SQIVND (reference sequence). The CDR3 spells CASSILAGFSSNQPQHF. As DNA, the CDR3 is TGTGCCAGTAGTATCCTAGCCGGGTTTTCTAGCAATCAGCCCCAGCATTTT.

The V gene is TRBV20-1, the J gene TRBJ2-5, with TRBD2 identical over 11 bases. CDR1 is DFQATT and CDR2 is SNEGSKA in the germline V gene (reference sequence). The CDR3 has 14 amino acids. The junction had 5 bases not matched to a gene; V was cut back by 3 bases and J by 5 bases. This CDR3 reads CSASLSSGGETQYF. The CDR3 nucleotides read TGCAGTGCTAGTTTGTCTAGCGGGGGGGAGACCCAGTACTTC.

The rearrangement uses TRBV10-1 and TRBJ2-1, with 9 bases aligning to TRBD1. The CDR3 is made up of 13 amino acids. The junction had 4 bases not matched to a gene; V was cut back by 4 bases and J by 9 bases. Germline V gives CDR1 WNHNN, CDR2 SYGVQD (reference sequence). The CDR3 sequence is CASSVDRGGEQFF. The CDR3 DNA sequence: TGCGCCAGCAGTGTGGACAGGGGTGGTGAGCAGTTCTTC.

DNA for the CDR3: TGTGCCAGTAGTGTAGGGCAGGGATTTGGTGAAGCTTTCTTT. Translated, it gives CASSVGQGFGEAFF. The chain has TRBV19 and TRBJ1-1; a possible D gene is TRBD1 (5 bases). The CDR3 consists of 14 residues. Germline V CDR1 and CDR2: LNHDA, SQIVND (reference sequence). V was trimmed by 5 bases and J by 7 bases, leaving 17 bases between them.

V usage is TRBV11-2 and J usage is TRBJ1-2, with 9 bases that match TRBD1. Germline CDR1 is SGHAT and CDR2 is FQNNGV. This CDR3 spans 16 amino acids. J was trimmed by 8 bases and V by 2 bases; bases with no gene match: 12. The DNA of the CDR3 is TGTGCCAGCAGCTTATTCCCGGACAGGGGCCCAGGGGGCTACACCTTC. As protein: CASSLFPDRGPGGYTF.

This clone was seen once. This sequence joins TRBV10-3 and TRBJ1-1, with D unresolved. The V end was cut by 8 bases, the J end by 3 bases, with 16 bases between. This CDR3 is built from 14 residues. Germline V CDR1 and CDR2: ENHRY, SYGVKD. The CDR3 reads CAISPRRRDTEAFF. The CDR3 nucleotides are TGTGCCATCTCCCCAAGACGGAGGGACACTGAAGCTTTCTTT.

J is TRBJ1-2 and V is TRBV6-5; TRBD1 aligns across 9 bases. Trimming took 8 bases from V and 4 from J; bases not matched to a gene: 8. CDR1 MNHEY and CDR2 SVGAGI come from the germline V gene. This CDR3 has 14 amino acids. CDR3 nucleotide sequence: TGTGCCAGCGGCTCCGGGACAGGGTTCTATGGCTACACCTTC. Its translation: CASGSGTGFYGYTF.

Of note for this clone: One junction end does not reproduce the germline sequence, and a read error may be involved. The chain is built from TRBV11-2 and TRBJ1-1; no reliable D call. Germline loops: CDR1 SGHAT, CDR2 FQNNGV. The CDR3 runs 8 residues. The chain's CDR3 is CASSSGRF. In DNA, the CDR3 is TGTGCCAGCTCCTCTGGGAGGTTT.

The chain joins TRBV4-1 to TRBJ1-1; 11 bases map to TRBD1. Trimming at V came to 8 bases and at J to 5 bases, leaving 19 bases not matched to a gene. Germline values: CDR1 MGHRA, CDR2 YSYEKL. The CDR3 loop spans 18 amino acids. The DNA for the CDR3 is TGCGCCAGCCGCAAGATCTCCTTCCGGGACAGGGGGGGAACTGAAGCTTTCTTT. Amino acids: CASRKISFRDRGGTEAFF.

This sequence joins TRBV5-6 and TRBJ1-5; 8 bases align to TRBD1. The CDR3 length is 14 residues. The trim removed 4 bases at V and 4 bases at J, leaving 4 bases unmatched. The germline V gene has CDR1 SGHDT and CDR2 YYEEEE. CDR3: CASSRDRSNQPQHF. In DNA form, the CDR3 reads TGTGCCAGCAGCCGGGACAGGTCGAATCAGCCCCAGCATTTT.

The J gene is TRBJ2-5, the V gene TRBV9, with 7 bases lining up with TRBD2. This CDR3 is 14 amino acids long. CDR1 is SGDLS and CDR2 is YYNGEE in the germline V gene. The ends lost 0 bases at V and 5 bases at J; junction bases unmatched: 4. This chain's CDR3 is CASSVGAGRETQYF. In DNA form, the CDR3 reads TGTGCCAGCAGCGTAGGAGCGGGGAGGGAGACCCAGTACTTC.

The J gene is TRBJ2-2, the V gene TRBV27; 9 bases line up with TRBD1. The V and J ends lost 5 bases and 4 bases, in that order; junction bases with no gene match: 8. This CDR3 is 16 amino acids long. Germline-derived CDR1 and CDR2 are MNHEY and SMNVEV (reference sequence). The chain's CDR3 is CASSHRYRGLTGELFF. CDR3 sequence (DNA): TGTGCCAGCAGTCACCGATACAGGGGGCTCACCGGGGAGCTGTTTTTT.

V usage is TRBV6-6 and J usage is TRBJ2-5; the match to TRBD2 covers 9 bases. The germline V gene has CDR1 MNHNY and CDR2 SVGAGI (reference sequence). The CDR3 has 14 amino acids. V lost 8 bases to trimming and J lost 1 base; unmatched junction nucleotides: 5. The CDR3 coding sequence is TGTGCCAGCCTAGATAGCGGGGGCCAAGAGACCCAGTACTTC. Protein sequence: CASLDSGGQETQYF.

The rearrangement uses TRBV10-2 and TRBJ1-5; D unresolved. V dropped 6 bases and J dropped 3 bases, with 9 bases sitting between them. The CDR3 runs to 13 residues. CDR1 is WSHSY, CDR2 SAAADI, per germline. The CDR3 protein is CASRVGDNQPQHF. In DNA, the CDR3 is TGCGCCAGCAGAGTGGGAGACAATCAGCCCCAGCATTTT.

The chain recombines TRBV7-2 with TRBJ1-6, with D unresolved. Germline V gene data show CDR1 as SGHTA and CDR2 as FQGNSA. Trimming cost V 4 bases and J 11 bases, with 12 bases left between them. The CDR3 has 13 residues. The CDR3 nucleotides are TGTGCCAGCAGCTCGACGGACTATGCACCCCTCCACTTT. It is translated as CASSSTDYAPLHF.

The rearrangement uses TRBV28 and TRBJ1-5; D may be TRBD1 (6 bases). V dropped 3 bases and J dropped 14 bases, with 14 bases sitting between them. Germline V gives CDR1 MDHEN, CDR2 SYDVKM. The CDR3 length is 12 residues. The CDR3 nucleotides read TGTGCCAGCAGTTTCGACAGGTTCCCCAAGCATTTT. This codes for CASSFDRFPKHF.

A few counts support this clone. This sequence joins TRBV6-5 and TRBJ1-2, with 10 bases identical to TRBD1. V trimming: 4 bases; J trimming: 8 bases; junction bases outside the gene matches: 10. The CDR3 runs to 15 residues. The germline V gene encodes CDR1 MNHEY and CDR2 SVGAGI. Written as DNA, the CDR3 is TGTGCCAGCAGTTCCCCGGGAAAGACAGGGGGCGGCTACACCTTC. It is translated as CASSSPGKTGGGYTF.

This chain uses TRBV29-1 with TRBJ1-1, with a tentative D call TRBD1 (5 bases). Trimming stripped 4 bases from V and 1 base from J, with 13 bases between. This CDR3 is 14 amino acids long. Germline assignment: CDR1 SQVTM and CDR2 ANQGSEA. In DNA, the CDR3 is TGCAGCGTTGCCCCCCTGGGGGGGAACACTGAAGCTTTCTTT. It encodes CSVAPLGGNTEAFF.

This clone showed up just once. This rearrangement joins TRBV19 to TRBJ2-3, with 8 positions matching TRBD2. Germline loops: CDR1 LNHDA, CDR2 SQIVND (reference sequence). With V trimmed by 7 bases and J by 4 bases, 7 bases remained unmatched. The CDR3 contains 14 residues. The CDR3 region is CASIAGTSSDTQYF. The CDR3 bases are TGTGCCAGTATTGCTGGGACTAGTTCAGATACGCAGTATTTT.

This chain links TRBV5-1 with TRBJ2-1, with TRBD2 matching over 7 bases. CDR3 length: 18 residues. The V and J ends lost 0 bases and 2 bases, in that order; junction bases with no gene match: 11. Germline loops: CDR1 SGHRS, CDR2 YFSETQ. CDR3 bases: TGCGCCAGCAGCTTGGAAGAGGTCGGGGGGTTTACCTACAATGAGCAGTTCTTC. It translates to CASSLEEVGGFTYNEQFF. Complete variable domain (other parts from reference TRBV5-1 and TRBJ2-1): KAGVTQTPRYLIKTRGQQVTLSCSPISGHRSVSWYQQTPGQGLQFLFEYFSETQRNKGNFPGRFSGRQFSNSRSEMNVSTLELGDSALYLCASSLEEVGGFTYNEQFFGPGTRLTVL.

On this clone itself: This same CDR3 is encoded by further DNA sequences in the sample. The gene calls are TRBV7-8 and TRBJ1-2; 9 positions agree with TRBD1. With V trimmed by 5 bases and J by 1 base, 2 bases remained unmatched. The CDR3 spans 14 residues. Germline loops: CDR1 SGHVS, CDR2 FQNEAQ. The CDR3 DNA reads as TGTGCCAGCAGCCTGGACAGGGGTAACTATGGCTACACCTTC. This encodes CASSLDRGNYGYTF.